The 3 T cell receptor beta chains presented below share a single source sample, sequenced in a study of blood T cell repertoires in COVID-19. Profiling relied on immunoSEQ multiplex PCR, and the TCRdb table lists in-frame clones only, not all of them. The sample has about 120,000 clones, approximately 90% seen once; the top ten hold approximately 3.3%. The sequenced material came from peripheral blood. The receptors originated from a woman in her forties or fifties with acute or convalescent COVID-19.

The gene calls are TRBV6-1 and TRBJ1-2; 7 positions match TRBD1. The CDR3 totals 16 residues. V was clipped by 4 bases and J by 2 bases; unmatched bases: 10. Germline V CDR1 and CDR2: MNHNS, SASEGT. The CDR3 DNA is TGTGCCAGCAGTGTGGGAGAGACAGGGTTAAACTATGGCTACACCTTC. Translation gives CASSVGETGLNYGYTF.

This rearrangement joins TRBV2 to TRBJ2-7; D perhaps matches TRBD1 (6 bases). The CDR3 contains 12 residues. V was pared by 5 bases and J by 4 bases, with 9 bases between. Germline CDR1 reads SNHLY; CDR2 reads FYNNEI. In nucleotides, the CDR3 is TGTGCCAGCAGTACACAGGGTTACGAGCAGTACTTC. Translating it yields CASSTQGYEQYF.

V gene TRBV24-1 combines with J gene TRBJ2-1; 7 bases map to TRBD2. Unmatched junction bases numbered 6, after V lost 3 bases and J lost 5 bases. The CDR3 is made up of 15 amino acids. CDR1 KGHDR and CDR2 SFDVKD come from the germline V gene. CDR3 residues: CATSDRGRVNNEQFF. DNA for the CDR3: TGTGCCACCAGTGATCGGGGGAGGGTTAACAATGAGCAGTTCTTC.